This paragraph covers one T cell receptor beta chain sequence. The data were obtained in a study of cytomegalovirus exposure and HLA in healthy donors. PCR used 60 Vbeta primers and 13 Jbeta primers. The method was immunoSEQ multiplex PCR; TCRdb's version includes in-frame clones alone and lacks a portion of them. The profile covers 150,000 to 200,000 clones, with roughly three quarters appearing a single time and about 2.3% taken by the ten largest. The CDR3 length is 16 residues. Germline loops: CDR1 MNHEY, CDR2 SMNVEV (reference sequence). The junction had 5 bases not matched to a gene; V was cut back by 3 bases and J by 2 bases.

The sample taken for sequencing was PBMCs. This chain connects TRBV27 to TRBJ2-5; 11 bases align to TRBD2. This clonotype was obtained from a woman aged 45-65 years in good health and CMV-seronegative. CDR3 residues: CASSFQGTSGQETQYF. As DNA, the CDR3 is TGTGCCAGCAGTTTCCAAGGGACTAGCGGACAAGAGACCCAGTACTTC.